These 24 T cell receptor beta chains came from one sample sequenced in a study of cytomegalovirus exposure and HLA in healthy donors. The table came from immunoSEQ multiplex PCR; TCRdb's copy has only in-frame clones and leaves some out. The sample shows hundreds of thousands of clones, 86% of them seen only once. Input material: PBMCs. The origin of the receptors is a woman aged 18-35 years in good health and CMV-seronegative.

Notes on this clone: Additional DNA sequences in this sample encode the identical CDR3. V and J are TRBV27 and TRBJ2-1; 11 nucleotides match TRBD2. V was clipped by 6 bases and J by 4 bases; unmatched bases: 5. Germline CDR1 and CDR2: MNHEY and SMNVEV (reference sequence). The CDR3 contains 15 residues. The CDR3 is CASSSGTSGYNEQFF. The CDR3 nucleotides are TGTGCCAGCAGCTCTGGGACTAGCGGATACAATGAGCAGTTCTTC.

The chain couples TRBV5-4 to TRBJ2-1; tentative D call: TRBD1 (6 bases). The CDR3 loop spans 15 amino acids. In germline, CDR1 is SGHNT, CDR2 YYREEE (reference sequence). The V end lost 4 bases, the J end lost 5 bases, and 16 bases lay between the germline ends. CDR3 amino acids: CASSTAGTIDNEQFF. Written as DNA, the CDR3 is TGTGCCAGCAGCACCGCCGGGACAATTGACAATGAGCAGTTCTTC. Drawing the rest from reference TRBV5-4 and TRBJ2-1, the complete variable domain is ETGVTQSPTHLIKTRGQQVTLRCSSQSGHNTVSWYQQALGQGPQFIFQYYREEENGRGNFPPRFSGLQFPNYSSELNVNALELDDSALYLCASSTAGTIDNEQFFGPGTRLTVL.

The V gene is TRBV11-2, the J gene TRBJ2-3, with TRBD2 identical over 7 bases. V shed 4 bases and J 3 bases; nucleotides not matched to a gene: 7. The CDR3 is 15 amino acids. Germline V lookup: CDR1 SGHAT, CDR2 FQNNGV. The CDR3 DNA reads TGTGCCAGCAGCTCGAACGGACTAGATACAGATACGCAGTATTTT. This encodes CASSSNGLDTDTQYF.

The chain is built from TRBV28 and TRBJ2-3; TRBD2 aligns across 8 bases. Germline CDR1 is MDHEN and CDR2 is SYDVKM. The CDR3 has 15 amino acids. J was trimmed by 4 bases and V by 3 bases; bases with no gene match: 6. CDR3 region: CASSFGGRPPDTQYF. For the CDR3, the DNA is TGTGCCAGCAGTTTCGGCGGGAGGCCCCCAGATACGCAGTATTTT.

This chain joins TRBV27 and TRBJ1-5; tentative D call: TRBD1 (5 bases). CDR1 is MNHEY, CDR2 SMNVEV, per germline (reference sequence). CDR3 length equals 11 residues. The V end lost 4 bases, the J end lost 15 bases, and 13 bases lay between the germline ends. The CDR3 region is CASSSGTGWHF. The CDR3 DNA follows: TGTGCCAGCAGTTCCGGGACTGGATGGCATTTT.

This clone was observed a few times. The rearrangement joins TRBV28 to TRBJ1-2; D ambiguous. Germline V gene sequence: CDR1 MDHEN, CDR2 SYDVKM. Trimming cost V 7 bases and J 11 bases, with 14 bases left between them. This CDR3 region has 11 residues. In nucleotides, the CDR3 is TGTGCCAGCATCGGAGAAGGTGGGTACACCTTC. It translates to CASIGEGGYTF.

This clone was seen a handful of times. The rearrangement uses TRBV7-9 and TRBJ2-7, with TRBD2 matching 13 bases. Germline assignment: CDR1 SEHNR and CDR2 FQNEAQ (reference sequence). The length of the CDR3 is 17 residues. J lost 3 bases, V lost 5 bases, and 10 bases had no gene match. Here the CDR3 DNA reads TGTGCCAGCAGCGCGGGACTAGCGGGACTTGGGCTCTACGAGCAGTACTTC. This gives the protein CASSAGLAGLGLYEQYF. The full variable domain, its missing parts supplied by reference TRBV7-9 and TRBJ2-7, is DTGVSQNPRHKITKRGQNVTFRCDPISEHNRLYWYRQTLGQGPEFLTYFQNEAQLEKSRLLSDRFSAERPKGSFSTLEIQRTEQGDSAMYLCASSAGLAGLGLYEQYFGPGTRLTVT.

This clone was observed a single time. The chain links TRBV12-2 to TRBJ2-7; the table names TRBD1, a call not compared with the DNA. TRBV12-2 is a recognized pseudogene. This CDR3 region has 17 residues. CDR3 sequence reads: CASHWGPWDSKEYEQYF. The CDR3 nucleotides read TGTGCAAGTCACTGGGGCCCGTGGGACAGTAAAGAGTACGAGCAGTACTTC.

The chain combines TRBV7-9 with TRBJ1-2; D remains unclear. The V end lost 1 base, the J end lost 0 bases, and 12 bases lay between the germline ends. The length of the CDR3 is 16 residues. Germline CDR1 reads SEHNR; CDR2 reads FQNEAQ (reference sequence). CDR3 sequence: CASSLVFDTSNYGYTF. For the CDR3, the DNA is TGTGCCAGCAGCTTAGTTTTCGACACGTCTAACTATGGCTACACCTTC. The full variable domain, completed using reference TRBV7-9 and TRBJ1-2, is DTGVSQNPRHKITKRGQNVTFRCDPISEHNRLYWYRQTLGQGPEFLTYFQNEAQLEKSRLLSDRFSAERPKGSFSTLEIQRTEQGDSAMYLCASSLVFDTSNYGYTFGSGTRLTVV.

The CDR3 region has the DNA TGTGCCAGCAGTGAAGTCTCCCGGACTGCTTCCTACGAGCAGTACTTC. Protein sequence: CASSEVSRTASYEQYF. V usage is TRBV6-1 and J usage is TRBJ2-7; D is perhaps TRBD2 (5 bases). This CDR3 spans 16 amino acids. Trimming cost V 1 base and J 1 base, with 14 bases left between them. CDR1 and CDR2 (germline): MNHNS, SASEGT.

The V gene is TRBV7-9, the J gene TRBJ2-1, with 7 nucleotides matching TRBD2. Germline lookup yields CDR1 SEHNR and CDR2 FQNEAQ (reference sequence). Trimming at V came to 4 bases and at J to 6 bases, leaving 9 bases not matched to a gene. The CDR3 has 15 amino acids. CDR3 residues: CASSSIWGRANEQFF. The DNA for the CDR3 is TGTGCCAGCAGCTCCATATGGGGGAGGGCCAATGAGCAGTTCTTC.

Regarding this clone: The sample holds other DNA sequences that translate to the same CDR3. The chain recombines TRBV7-6 with TRBJ1-2, with D perhaps matching TRBD1 (6 bases). The CDR3 totals 13 residues. V was trimmed by 2 bases and J by 4 bases, leaving 8 bases between them. CDR1 is SGHVS and CDR2 is FNYEAQ in the germline V gene. The CDR3 coding sequence is TGTGCCAGCAGCTTACAGGGGAGCTATGGCTACACCTTC. This encodes CASSLQGSYGYTF.

This sequence joins TRBV5-1 and TRBJ2-5, with 7 bases matching TRBD2. The CDR3 spans 16 residues. The V and J ends lost 3 bases and 2 bases, in that order; junction bases with no gene match: 10. Germline V gene sequence: CDR1 SGHRS, CDR2 YFSETQ. DNA for the CDR3: TGCGCCAGCAGCTCGGGGCCGAGCGGGGCACAAGAGACCCAGTACTTC. It is translated as CASSSGPSGAQETQYF.

The gene calls are TRBV28 and TRBJ2-7, with TRBD2 as a possible D gene (5 bases). This CDR3 is built from 14 residues. Germline V gene data show CDR1 as MDHEN and CDR2 as SYDVKM. V lost 5 bases to trimming and J lost 1 base, with 12 bases between them. The CDR3 loop is CASSLFGVSYEQYF. CDR3 coding DNA: TGTGCCAGCAGTCTTTTCGGGGTATCCTACGAGCAGTACTTC.

This clone was seen only once. The rearrangement links TRBV4-1 to TRBJ2-3; 12 nucleotides match TRBD2. V lost 4 bases to trimming and J lost 4 bases; unmatched junction nucleotides: 15. The germline gives CDR1 MGHRA, CDR2 YSYEKL. The CDR3 has 19 amino acids. The CDR3 spells CASSPQGKDLAGGPDTQYF. The CDR3 DNA is TGCGCCAGCAGCCCCCAGGGCAAAGATCTAGCGGGGGGGCCAGATACGCAGTATTTT.

The chain joins TRBV4-1 to TRBJ1-2; D is perhaps TRBD1 (6 bases). CDR3 length: 17 amino acids. V was cut by 1 base and J by 4 bases, with 19 bases left in between. Germline lookup yields CDR1 MGHRA and CDR2 YSYEKL. DNA of the CDR3: TGCGCCAGCAGCCAAGTTGATGCGGGGGGCCCTTTCTATGGCTACACCTTC. Encoded protein: CASSQVDAGGPFYGYTF.

The chain uses TRBV10-3 and TRBJ2-7; TRBD1 matches at 8 bases. This CDR3 is 13 amino acids long. CDR1 is ENHRY and CDR2 is SYGVKD in the germline V gene. Trimming removed 5 bases from V and 5 bases from J; junction bases left unmatched: 5. CDR3 DNA sequence: TGTGCCATCAGTAGCCCGGGACAGGACGAGCAGTACTTC. This sequence encodes CAISSPGQDEQYF.

The rearrangement uses TRBV28 and TRBJ1-3; TRBD1 agrees at 7 bases. V lost 5 bases and J lost 3; bases outside the gene matches: 13. Germline values: CDR1 MDHEN, CDR2 SYDVKM. The CDR3 loop spans 17 amino acids. Here the CDR3 DNA reads TGTGCCAGCAGTGACACAGGGGTAAGTTCGTTTGGAAACACCATATATTTT. This translates into CASSDTGVSSFGNTIYF. The full variable domain, its missing parts supplied by reference TRBV28 and TRBJ1-3, is DVKVTQSSRYLVKRTGEKVFLECVQDMDHENMFWYRQDPGLGLRLIYFSYDVKMKEKGDIPEGYSVSREKKERFSLILESASTNQTSMYLCASSDTGVSSFGNTIYFGEGSWLTVV.

Turning to this clone: Its ends do not fully match the called genes, so a read error is possible. This rearrangement joins TRBV7-9 to TRBJ2-7; TRBD1 aligns across 10 bases. CDR1 SEHNR and CDR2 FQNEAQ come from the germline V gene (reference sequence). The CDR3 is 16 residues long. CDR3 coding DNA: TGTGCCAGCACCTTATCCGGGACAGGGGCGGACTACGAGCAGTACTTC. Protein sequence: CASTLSGTGADYEQYF.

J is TRBJ2-7 and V is TRBV28; 11 bases map to TRBD2. There are 16 residues in the CDR3. The V and J ends lost 5 bases and 2 bases, in that order; junction bases with no gene match: 8. Germline CDR1 is MDHEN and CDR2 is SYDVKM. The CDR3 here is CASSPLTSGKAYEQYF. CDR3 nucleotides: TGTGCCAGCAGTCCTCTGACTAGCGGGAAGGCCTACGAGCAGTACTTC.

The chain combines TRBV27 with TRBJ2-1; 8 bases align to TRBD2. The CDR3 length is 16 residues. Losses at the gene ends were 3 bases for V and 6 bases for J; bases not matched to a gene: 10. Germline V CDR1 and CDR2: MNHEY, SMNVEV (reference sequence). CDR3 DNA: TGTGCCAGCAGTTTCAATATGGCTAGCGGGTCCAATGAGCAGTTCTTC. Translation gives CASSFNMASGSNEQFF.

This chain connects TRBV5-1 to TRBJ2-2; D unresolved. Germline CDR1 is SGHRS and CDR2 is YFSETQ. V lost 0 bases and J lost 1, with 7 bases in between. The CDR3 spans 15 residues. CDR3 in amino acids: CASSLAGLNTGELFF. CDR3 bases: TGCGCCAGCAGCTTGGCCGGGTTGAACACCGGGGAGCTGTTTTTT.

The genes are TRBV27 and TRBJ2-7, with 14 bases that match TRBD2. Germline V gene lookup returns CDR1 MNHEY and CDR2 SMNVEV (reference sequence). V dropped 5 bases and J dropped 4; count of bases not matched to a gene: 7. CDR3 length equals 16 residues. CDR3 coding DNA: TGTGCCAGCAGTCAGGGACTAGCGGGGGCATATTACGAGCAGTACTTC. Translation gives CASSQGLAGAYYEQYF.

The J gene is TRBJ2-5, the V gene TRBV9; D is unresolved. The CDR3 has 15 residues. CDR1 and CDR2 from the germline V gene are SGDLS and YYNGEE. Trimming cost V 0 bases and J 1 base, with 10 bases left between them. The CDR3 protein is CASSVASTIQETQYF. The CDR3 nucleotides read TGTGCCAGCAGCGTAGCCTCCACAATCCAAGAGACCCAGTACTTC.